The TCR beta chain described here comes from a study of vaccination effects on CD4 cells after COVID-19. Using immunoSEQ multiplex PCR, the repertoire was profiled, and TCRdb retains in-frame clones only, with some absent. The profile shows 65,000 to 85,000 clones, approximately 80% of them singletons. CDR3 size: 12 residues. V dropped 6 bases and J dropped 9 bases, with 12 bases sitting between them. Sequencing followed a ViraFEST assay step that expanded antigen-specific CD4+ T cells with viral peptide pools. Subsequent to 10 days of culture, CD4+ T cells were isolated. Vaccinated recipients, who were negative for nucleocapsid antibodies, had no history of SARS-CoV-2 infection. The count of this clone is one. Its antigen is as yet unknown.

The chain has TRBV12-3 or TRBV12-4 and TRBJ2-1, with D tentatively TRBD2 (5 bases). The receptor's source is a human donor who received a COVID-19 vaccine. This material consisted of CD4+ T cells from PBMCs cultured with SARS-CoV-2 spike peptides, taken before COVID-19 vaccination. CDR3 DNA: TGTGCCAGCAGCATTAGCGTCACTGAGCAGTTCTTC. Protein: CASSISVTEQFF.